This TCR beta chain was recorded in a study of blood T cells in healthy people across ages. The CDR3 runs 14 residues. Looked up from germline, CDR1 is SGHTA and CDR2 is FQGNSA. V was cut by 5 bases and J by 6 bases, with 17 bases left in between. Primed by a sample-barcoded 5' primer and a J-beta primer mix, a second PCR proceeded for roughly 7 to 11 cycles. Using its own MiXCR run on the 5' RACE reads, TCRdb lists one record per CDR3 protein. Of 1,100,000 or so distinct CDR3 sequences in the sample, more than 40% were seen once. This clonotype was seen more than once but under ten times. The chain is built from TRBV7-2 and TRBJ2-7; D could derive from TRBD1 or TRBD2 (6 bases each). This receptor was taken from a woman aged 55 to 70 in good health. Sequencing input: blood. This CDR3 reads CASSPDRRVGEQYF. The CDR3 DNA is TGTGCCAGCAGCCCTGACAGGAGGGTGGGCGAGCAGTACTTC.